This passage covers 5 T cell receptor beta chains from one sample sequenced in a study of blood T cell repertoires in COVID-19. Sequencing used immunoSEQ multiplex PCR; TCRdb keeps in-frame clones, though not all of them. The profile shows under 200,000 clones, 79% of them singletons. What was sequenced was peripheral blood. The receptors come from a woman aged 55-69 years with COVID-19, enrolled during active disease.

The chain recombines TRBV5-1 with TRBJ1-2; TRBD1 agrees at 11 bases. Germline assignment: CDR1 SGHRS and CDR2 YFSETQ. CDR3 size: 15 residues. V gave up 3 bases and J gave up 3 bases; unmatched junction bases: 4. The CDR3 here is CASSYRTGGDYGYTF. CDR3 coding DNA: TGCGCCAGCAGCTACCGGACAGGGGGCGACTATGGCTACACCTTC. The full variable domain, with the rest looked up from reference TRBV5-1 and TRBJ1-2, is KAGVTQTPRYLIKTRGQQVTLSCSPISGHRSVSWYQQTPGQGLQFLFEYFSETQRNKGNFPGRFSGRQFSNSRSEMNVSTLELGDSALYLCASSYRTGGDYGYTFGSGTRLTVV.

This clone has just one count. The CDR3 reads CASSNTGTGYNEQFF. The CDR3 nucleotides are TGTGCCAGCAGCAACACCGGGACAGGATACAATGAGCAGTTCTTC. The J gene is TRBJ2-1, the V gene TRBV7-3, with TRBD1 identical over 8 bases. CDR3 length: 15 amino acids. CDR1 is SGHTA, CDR2 FQGTGA, per germline. J was trimmed by 4 bases and V by 5 bases; bases with no gene match: 7. Supplemented by reference TRBV7-3 and TRBJ2-1, the full variable domain reads GAGVSQTPSNKVTEKGKYVELRCDPISGHTALYWYRQSLGQGPEFLIYFQGTGAADDSGLPNDRFFAVRPEGSVSTLKIQRTERGDSAVYLCASSNTGTGYNEQFFGPGTRLTVL.

The genes are TRBV30 and TRBJ2-2; weak D call: TRBD1 (5 bases). Germline V CDR1 and CDR2: GTSNPN, SVGIG (reference sequence). Trimming removed 3 bases from V and 6 bases from J, with 20 bases in between. The CDR3 totals 16 residues. This CDR3 reads CAWRGGAGNLAGELFF. The DNA of the CDR3 is TGTGCCTGGAGGGGTGGGGCAGGGAATTTGGCCGGGGAGCTGTTTTTT.

The rearrangement links TRBV18 to TRBJ2-7; TRBD2 matches at 14 bases. V was clipped by 6 bases and J by 6 bases; unmatched bases: 7. The CDR3 is 15 amino acids. CDR1 is KGHSH and CDR2 is LQKENI in the germline V gene. The CDR3 DNA sequence: TGTGCCAGCTCCGGACTAGCGGGGGGTGTAGCCGAGCAGTACGTC. This gives the protein CASSGLAGGVAEQYV.

This clone is classed as medium-sized. V gene TRBV5-5 combines with J gene TRBJ2-7; TRBD1 matches at 11 bases. This CDR3 is built from 14 residues. Germline loops: CDR1 SGHKS, CDR2 YYEKEE (reference sequence). Trimming took 4 bases from V and 2 from J; bases not matched to a gene: 2. CDR3 loop: CASSLGQGAYEQYF. CDR3 in DNA: TGTGCCAGCAGCCTGGGACAGGGGGCCTACGAGCAGTACTTC.